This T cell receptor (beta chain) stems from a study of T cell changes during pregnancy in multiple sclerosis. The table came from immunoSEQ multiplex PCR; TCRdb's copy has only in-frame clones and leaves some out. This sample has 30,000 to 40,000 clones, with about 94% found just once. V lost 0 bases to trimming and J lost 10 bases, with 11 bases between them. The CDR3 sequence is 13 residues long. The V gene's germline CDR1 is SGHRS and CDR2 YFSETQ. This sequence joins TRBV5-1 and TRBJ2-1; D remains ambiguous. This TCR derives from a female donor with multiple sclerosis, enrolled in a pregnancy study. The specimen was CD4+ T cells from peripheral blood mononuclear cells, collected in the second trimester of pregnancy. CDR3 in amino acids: CASSLVPRREQFF. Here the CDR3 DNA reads TGCGCCAGCAGCTTGGTTCCTAGACGAGAGCAGTTCTTC.